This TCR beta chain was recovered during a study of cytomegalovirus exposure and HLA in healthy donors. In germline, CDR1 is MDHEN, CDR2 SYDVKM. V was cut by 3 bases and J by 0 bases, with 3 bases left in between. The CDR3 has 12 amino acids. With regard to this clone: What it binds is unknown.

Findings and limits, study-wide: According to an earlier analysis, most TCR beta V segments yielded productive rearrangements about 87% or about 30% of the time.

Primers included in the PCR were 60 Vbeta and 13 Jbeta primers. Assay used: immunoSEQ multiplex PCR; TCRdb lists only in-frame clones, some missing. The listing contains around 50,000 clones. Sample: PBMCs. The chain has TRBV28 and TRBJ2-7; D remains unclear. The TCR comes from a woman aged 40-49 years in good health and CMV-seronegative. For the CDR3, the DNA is TGTGCCAGCAGTTTCCTCTCCTACGAGCAGTACTTC. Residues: CASSFLSYEQYF.